This T cell receptor beta chain was observed in a study of cytomegalovirus exposure and HLA in healthy donors. Study-wide points: Specificity for CMV antigens was confirmed in vitro for a few of the CMV-associated chains.

Primers for the PCR totalled 60 Vbeta and 13 Jbeta. The protocol was immunoSEQ multiplex PCR, while the TCRdb copy is restricted to in-frame clones and leaves out a portion. The sample yields around 200,000 clones, around 83% seen once. This clone appeared a few times. The antigen is undetermined. The germline gene is not matched at one end of the junction; a read error may be the cause. The specimen sequenced was PBMCs. The TCR originated in a middle-aged man in good health and CMV-seronegative.

CDR3 loop: CASSLDRNTEAFF. The CDR3 DNA reads as TGTGCTAGCAGCTTGGACAGGAACACTGAAGCTTTCTTT. The chain carries TRBV7-7 and TRBJ1-1; maybe TRBD1 (6 bases). The CDR3 runs 13 residues. In germline, CDR1 is SSHAT, CDR2 FNYEAQ (reference sequence).